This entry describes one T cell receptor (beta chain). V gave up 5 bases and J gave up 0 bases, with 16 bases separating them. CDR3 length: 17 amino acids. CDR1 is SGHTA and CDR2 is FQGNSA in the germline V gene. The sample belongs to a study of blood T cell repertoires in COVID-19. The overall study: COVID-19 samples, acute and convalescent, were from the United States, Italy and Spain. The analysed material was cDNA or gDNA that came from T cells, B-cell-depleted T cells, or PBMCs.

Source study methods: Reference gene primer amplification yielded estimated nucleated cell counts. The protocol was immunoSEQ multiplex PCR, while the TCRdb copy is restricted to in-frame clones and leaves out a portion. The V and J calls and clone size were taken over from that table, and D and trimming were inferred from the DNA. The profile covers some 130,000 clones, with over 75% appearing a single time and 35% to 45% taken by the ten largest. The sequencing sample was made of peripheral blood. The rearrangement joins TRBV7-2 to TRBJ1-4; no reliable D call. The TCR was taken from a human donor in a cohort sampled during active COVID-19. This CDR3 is CASSLRSRIATNEKLFF. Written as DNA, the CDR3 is TGTGCCAGCAGCCTTAGGTCGCGGATTGCAACTAATGAAAAACTGTTTTTT.